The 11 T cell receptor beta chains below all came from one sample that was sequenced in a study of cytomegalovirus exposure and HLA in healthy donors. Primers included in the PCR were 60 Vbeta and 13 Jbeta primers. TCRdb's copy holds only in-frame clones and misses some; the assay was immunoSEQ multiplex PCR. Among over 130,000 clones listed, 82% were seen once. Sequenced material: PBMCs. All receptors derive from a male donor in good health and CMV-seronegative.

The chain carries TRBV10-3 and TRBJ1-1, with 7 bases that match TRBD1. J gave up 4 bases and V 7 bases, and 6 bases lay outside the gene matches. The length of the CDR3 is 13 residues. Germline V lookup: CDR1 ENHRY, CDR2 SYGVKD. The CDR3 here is CAINTGDSTEAFF. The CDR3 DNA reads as TGTGCCATCAACACAGGGGACAGCACTGAAGCTTTCTTT.

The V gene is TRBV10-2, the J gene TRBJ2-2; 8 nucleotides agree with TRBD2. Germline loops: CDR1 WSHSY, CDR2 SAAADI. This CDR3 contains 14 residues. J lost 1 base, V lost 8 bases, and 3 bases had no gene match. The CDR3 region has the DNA TGCGCCAGCGCGAGCGGGAGGAACACCGGGGAGCTGTTTTTT. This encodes CASASGRNTGELFF.

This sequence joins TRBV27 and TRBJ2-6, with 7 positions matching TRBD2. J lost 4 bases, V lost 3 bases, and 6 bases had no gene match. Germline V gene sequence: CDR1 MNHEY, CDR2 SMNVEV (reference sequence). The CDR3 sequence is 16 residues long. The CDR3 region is CASSLGAGSGANVLTF. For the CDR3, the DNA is TGTGCCAGCAGTTTGGGAGCGGGGAGCGGGGCCAACGTCCTGACTTTC.

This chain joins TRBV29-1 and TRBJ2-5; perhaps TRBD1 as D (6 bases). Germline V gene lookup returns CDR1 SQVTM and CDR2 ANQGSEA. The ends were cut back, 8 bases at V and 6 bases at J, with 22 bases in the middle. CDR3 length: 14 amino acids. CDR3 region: CSPPSGRDNKTQYF. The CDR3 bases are TGCAGCCCACCCTCGGGCCGGGACAATAAGACCCAGTACTTC.

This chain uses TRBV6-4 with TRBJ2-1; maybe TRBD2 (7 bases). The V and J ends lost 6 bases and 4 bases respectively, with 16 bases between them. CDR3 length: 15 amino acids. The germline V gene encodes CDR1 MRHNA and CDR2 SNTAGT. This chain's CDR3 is CASSEKGGTYNEQFF. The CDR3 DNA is TGTGCCAGCAGCGAAAAGGGGGGGACATACAATGAGCAGTTCTTC.

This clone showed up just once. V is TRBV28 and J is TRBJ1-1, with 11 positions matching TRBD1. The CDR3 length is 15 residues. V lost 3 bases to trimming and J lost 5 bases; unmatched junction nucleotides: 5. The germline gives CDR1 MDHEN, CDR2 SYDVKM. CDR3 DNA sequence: TGTGCCAGCAGTTTGGGGACAGGGGGTAATACTGAAGCTTTCTTT. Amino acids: CASSLGTGGNTEAFF.

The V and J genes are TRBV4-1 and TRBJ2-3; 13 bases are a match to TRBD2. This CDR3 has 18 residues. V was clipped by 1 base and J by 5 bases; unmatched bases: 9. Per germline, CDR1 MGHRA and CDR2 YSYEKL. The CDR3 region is CASSQVWGRLAGGDTQYF. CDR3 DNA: TGCGCCAGCAGCCAAGTCTGGGGGAGACTAGCGGGAGGAGATACGCAGTATTTT.

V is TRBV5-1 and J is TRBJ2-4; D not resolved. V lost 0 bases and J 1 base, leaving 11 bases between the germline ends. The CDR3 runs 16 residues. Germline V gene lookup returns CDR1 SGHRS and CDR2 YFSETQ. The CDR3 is CASSLEAVTAKNIQYF. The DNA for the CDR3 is TGCGCCAGCAGCTTGGAGGCGGTTACGGCCAAAAACATTCAGTACTTC.

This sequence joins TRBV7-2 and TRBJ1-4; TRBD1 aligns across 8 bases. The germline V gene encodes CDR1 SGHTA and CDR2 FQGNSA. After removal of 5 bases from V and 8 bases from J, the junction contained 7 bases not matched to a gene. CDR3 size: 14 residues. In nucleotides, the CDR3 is TGTGCCAGCAGCCCCCGACAGGGGAGGGAAAAACTGTTTTTT. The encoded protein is CASSPRQGREKLFF.

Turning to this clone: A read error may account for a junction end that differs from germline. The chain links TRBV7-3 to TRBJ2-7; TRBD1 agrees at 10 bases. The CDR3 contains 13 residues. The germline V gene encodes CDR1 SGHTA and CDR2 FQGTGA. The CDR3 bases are TGTTCCAGCAGCTCGGACAGGGGGGGCGAGCAGTACTTC. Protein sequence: CSSSSDRGGEQYF.

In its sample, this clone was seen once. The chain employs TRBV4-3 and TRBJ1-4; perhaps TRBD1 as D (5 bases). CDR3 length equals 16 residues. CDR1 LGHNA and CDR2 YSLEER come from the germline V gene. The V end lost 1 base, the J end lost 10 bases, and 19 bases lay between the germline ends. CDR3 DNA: TGCGCCAGCAGCCAAGTTATGGGGCAACCGGGGGGAAAACTGTTTTTT. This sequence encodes CASSQVMGQPGGKLFF.